Reported below is one T cell receptor (beta chain). Its cognate antigen is unknown. This CDR3 region has 12 residues. The germline V gene has CDR1 MNHNY and CDR2 SVGAGI (reference sequence). The sample comes from a study of CXCR3-negative and CXCR3-positive naive CD8 T cells. Study-level background: A total of 130 million to 150 million TRB reads was generated, with about 1.5 +/- 0.3 million per library. Study-wide results and limits: Compared with CXCR3-negative naive cells, CXCR3-positive naive cells showed more hydrophobic TRB CDR3s. Both naive subsets had comparably high diversity; memory CD8+ cells much lower.

Via 5' RACE with UMI labels, TRB cDNA libraries were prepared. TCRdb reprocessed the 5' RACE reads; each CDR3 protein has one entry and no DNA is given. The sample includes 55,000 to 75,000 distinct CDR3 sequences. The sorter processed each CD8+ T cell subset in triplicate at roughly 300,000 cells apiece. The rearrangement uses TRBV6-6 and TRBJ1-1. This TCR derives from a human donor in good health. Some clones in this sample may be carry-over from other donors' samples. The sequenced sample was naive CXCR3+ CD8+ T cells from blood. Subset: CD45RO-CCR7+CD27+CD95- naive CD8+ T cells expressing CXCR3 (TNR3+). CDR3 loop: CASSYSFIEAFF.